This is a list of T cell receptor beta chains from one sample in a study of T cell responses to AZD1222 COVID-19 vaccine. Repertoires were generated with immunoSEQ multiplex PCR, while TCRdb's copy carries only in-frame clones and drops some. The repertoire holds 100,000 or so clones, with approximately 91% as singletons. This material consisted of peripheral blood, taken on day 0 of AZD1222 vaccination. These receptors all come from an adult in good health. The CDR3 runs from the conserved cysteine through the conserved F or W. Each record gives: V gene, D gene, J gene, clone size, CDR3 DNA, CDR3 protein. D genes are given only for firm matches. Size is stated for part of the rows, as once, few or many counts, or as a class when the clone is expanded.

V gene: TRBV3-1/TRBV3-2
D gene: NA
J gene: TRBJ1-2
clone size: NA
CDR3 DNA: TGTGCCAGCAGCCCCCTCTCGGGGGGAGGCTACACCTTC
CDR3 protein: CASSPLSGGGYTF

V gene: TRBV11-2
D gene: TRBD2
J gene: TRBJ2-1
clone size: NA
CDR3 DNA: TGTGCCAGCAGCCGGACTAGACCCGGGAGCAATGAGCAGTTCTTC
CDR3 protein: CASSRTRPGSNEQFF

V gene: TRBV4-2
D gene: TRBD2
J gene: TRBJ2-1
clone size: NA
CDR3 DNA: TGTGCCAGCAGCCAAGCACCGGGACTAGCGGGAGGTAATGAGCAGTTCTTC
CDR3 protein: CASSQAPGLAGGNEQFF

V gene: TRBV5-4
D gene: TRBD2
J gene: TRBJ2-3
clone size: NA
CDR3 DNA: TGTGCCAGCAGCTTGTCGGGAGGGCGCACAGATACGCAGTATTTT
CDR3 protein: CASSLSGGRTDTQYF

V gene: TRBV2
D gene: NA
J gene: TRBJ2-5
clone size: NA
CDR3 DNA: TGTGCCAGCAATAGGGGGAGCCAAGAGACCCAGTACTTC
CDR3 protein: CASNRGSQETQYF

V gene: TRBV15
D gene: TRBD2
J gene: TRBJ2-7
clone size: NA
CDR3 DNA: TGTGCCACCAGCAGAGCTAGCGGCTACGAGCAGTACTTC
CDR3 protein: CATSRASGYEQYF

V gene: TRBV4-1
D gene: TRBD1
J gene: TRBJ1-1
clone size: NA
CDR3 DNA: TGCGCCAGCAGCCAACCTCCGACAGGGGAGGTGGTAGCTTTCTTT
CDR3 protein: CASSQPPTGEVVAFF

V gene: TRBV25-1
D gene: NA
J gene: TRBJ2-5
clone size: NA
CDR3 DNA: TGTGCCAGCAGTGAATCTGTCCAAGAGACCCAGTACTTC
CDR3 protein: CASSESVQETQYF

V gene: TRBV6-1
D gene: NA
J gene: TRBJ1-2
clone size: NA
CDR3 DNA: TGTGCCAGCAGTGAAGCGCTCTATGGCTACACCTTC
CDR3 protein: CASSEALYGYTF

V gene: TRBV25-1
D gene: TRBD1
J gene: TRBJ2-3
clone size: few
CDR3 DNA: TGTGCCAGCAACAGGGGTACAGATACGCAGTATTTT
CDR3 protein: CASNRGTDTQYF

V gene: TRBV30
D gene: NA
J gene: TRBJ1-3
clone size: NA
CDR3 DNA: TGTGCCTGGAGTGTTAACGGGAGAAACACCATATATTTT
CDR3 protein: CAWSVNGRNTIYF

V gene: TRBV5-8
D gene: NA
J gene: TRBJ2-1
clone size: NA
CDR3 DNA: TGTGCCAGCAGCTTGGCCGGGTGGAACTACAATGAGCAGTTCTTC
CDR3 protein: CASSLAGWNYNEQFF

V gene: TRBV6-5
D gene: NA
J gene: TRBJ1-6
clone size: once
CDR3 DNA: TGTGCCAGCAGCAGGGACTTTTATTCACCCCTCCACTTT
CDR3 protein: CASSRDFYSPLHF

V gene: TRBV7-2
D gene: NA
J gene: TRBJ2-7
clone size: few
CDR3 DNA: TGTGCCAGCAGCTCACCCACGCCGGGAGAAGGCGAGCAGTACTTC
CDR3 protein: CASSSPTPGEGEQYF

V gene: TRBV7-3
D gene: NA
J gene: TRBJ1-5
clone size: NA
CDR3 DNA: TGTGCCAGCAGCTTACAAGGGAATAGCAATCAGCCCCAGCATTTT
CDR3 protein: CASSLQGNSNQPQHF

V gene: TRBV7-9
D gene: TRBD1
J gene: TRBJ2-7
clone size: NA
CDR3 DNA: TGTGCCAGCAGCCCCCGGGGACAGCCGACCTACGAGCAGTACTTC
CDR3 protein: CASSPRGQPTYEQYF

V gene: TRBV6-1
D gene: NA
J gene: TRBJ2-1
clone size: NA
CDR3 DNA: TGTGCCAGCAGTGAAACCCAGAGCTCCTACAATGAGCAGTTCTTC
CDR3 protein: CASSETQSSYNEQFF

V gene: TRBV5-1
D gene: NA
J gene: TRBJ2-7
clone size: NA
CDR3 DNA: TGCGCCAGCAGCTTGGACGTGGCCTACGAGCAGTACTTC
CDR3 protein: CASSLDVAYEQYF

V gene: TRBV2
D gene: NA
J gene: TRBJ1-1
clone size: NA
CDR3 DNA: TGTGCCAGCAGTCCGGGCCCTCAAGGTGCTTTCTTT
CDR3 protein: CASSPGPQGAFF

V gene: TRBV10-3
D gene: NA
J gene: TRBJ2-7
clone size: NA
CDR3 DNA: TGTGCCATCAGTGACCCTCGGAGAGGGTTACACGAGCAGTACTTC
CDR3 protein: CAISDPRRGLHEQYF

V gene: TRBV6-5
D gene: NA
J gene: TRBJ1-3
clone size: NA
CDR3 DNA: TGTGCCAGCAGTTACTCGACCACGCAGTTATGGAACACCATATATTTT
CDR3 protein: CASSYSTTQLWNTIYF

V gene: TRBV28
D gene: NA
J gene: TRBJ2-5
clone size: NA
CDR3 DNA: TGTGCCAGCAAGGACGGGATCCAAGAGACCCAGTACTTC
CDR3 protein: CASKDGIQETQYF

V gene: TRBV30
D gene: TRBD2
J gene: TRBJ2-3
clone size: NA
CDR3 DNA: TGTGCCTGGAGTAGAAGGACTAGCGGGAGAGGTGATACGCAGTATTTT
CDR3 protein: CAWSRRTSGRGDTQYF

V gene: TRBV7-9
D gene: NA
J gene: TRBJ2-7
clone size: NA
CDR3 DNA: TGTGCCAGCAGCTTACAGGGCTACGAGCAGTACTTC
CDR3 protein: CASSLQGYEQYF

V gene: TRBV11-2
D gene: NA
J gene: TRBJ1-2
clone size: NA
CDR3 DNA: TGTGCCAGCAGCTACAGGGTAAACTATGGCTACACCTTC
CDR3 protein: CASSYRVNYGYTF

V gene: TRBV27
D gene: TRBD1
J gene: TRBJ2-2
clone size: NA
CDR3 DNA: TGTGCCAGCAGTCCTCGGACAGGGTTGAACACCGGGGAGCTGTTTTTT
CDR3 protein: CASSPRTGLNTGELFF

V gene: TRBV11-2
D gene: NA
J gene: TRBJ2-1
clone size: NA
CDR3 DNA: TGTGCCAGCAGCTTAGAGTGGGCTAGCGAACACAATGAGCAGTTCTTC
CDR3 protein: CASSLEWASEHNEQFF

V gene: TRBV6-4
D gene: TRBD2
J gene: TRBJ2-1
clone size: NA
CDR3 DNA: TGTGCCAGCAGTGAATCTAGCGGGATTGATGAGCAGTTCTTC
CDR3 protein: CASSESSGIDEQFF

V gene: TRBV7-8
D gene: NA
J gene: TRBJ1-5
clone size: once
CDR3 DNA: TGTGCCAGCAGCTTCAACACTAATCAGCCCCAGCATTTT
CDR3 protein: CASSFNTNQPQHF

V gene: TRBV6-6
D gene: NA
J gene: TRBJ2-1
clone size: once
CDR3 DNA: TGTGCCAGCAGCACCCCCAATGAGCAGTTCTTC
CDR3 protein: CASSTPNEQFF

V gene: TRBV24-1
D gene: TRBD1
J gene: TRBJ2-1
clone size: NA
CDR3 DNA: TGTGCCACCAGTGATTTAGGCAGGGGGACCAACAATGAGCAGTTCTTC
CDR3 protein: CATSDLGRGTNNEQFF

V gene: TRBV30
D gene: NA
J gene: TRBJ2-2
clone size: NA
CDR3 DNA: TGTGCCTGGAGTATCGGGACCGGGGAGCTGTTTTTT
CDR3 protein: CAWSIGTGELFF

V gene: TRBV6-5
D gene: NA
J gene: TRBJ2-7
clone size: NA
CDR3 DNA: TGTGCCACCGCACGAGACAGGACCTACGAGCAGTACTTC
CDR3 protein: CATARDRTYEQYF

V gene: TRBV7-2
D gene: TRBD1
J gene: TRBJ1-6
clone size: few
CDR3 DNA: TGTGCCAGCAGCTTTCGGGACAGGGTCAATTCACCCCTCCACTTT
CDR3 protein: CASSFRDRVNSPLHF

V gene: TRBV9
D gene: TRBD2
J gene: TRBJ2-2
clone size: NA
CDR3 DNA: TGTGCCAGCAGCTCCCAGACTAGCGGGTTGAGTAACCCGAACACCGGGGAGCTGTTTTTT
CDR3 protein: CASSSQTSGLSNPNTGELFF

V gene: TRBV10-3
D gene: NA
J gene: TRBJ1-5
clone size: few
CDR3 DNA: TGTGCCATCAGTGCTGGCAAGAATCAGCCCCAGCATTTT
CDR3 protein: CAISAGKNQPQHF

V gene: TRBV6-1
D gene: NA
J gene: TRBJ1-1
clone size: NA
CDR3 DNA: TGTGCCAGCAGTGAAGTCGGCAGCGCTAACACTGAAGCTTTCTTT
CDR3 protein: CASSEVGSANTEAFF

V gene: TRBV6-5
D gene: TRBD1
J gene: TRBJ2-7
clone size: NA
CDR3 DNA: TGTGCCAGCAGTTACTTATCGGGACAGGCGGTCTACGAGCAGTACTTC
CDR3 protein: CASSYLSGQAVYEQYF

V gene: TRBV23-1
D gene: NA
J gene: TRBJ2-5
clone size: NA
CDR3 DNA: TGCGCCAGCAGTCACGGGGTAGCGGAGGATCCCCAAGAGACCCAGTACTTC
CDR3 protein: CASSHGVAEDPQETQYF

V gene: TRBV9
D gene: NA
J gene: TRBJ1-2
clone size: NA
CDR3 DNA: TGTGCCAGCAGCGTAGCTGATCGGGCGGACTATGGCTACACCTTC
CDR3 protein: CASSVADRADYGYTF

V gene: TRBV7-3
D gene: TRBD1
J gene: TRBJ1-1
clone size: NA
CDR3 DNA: TGTGCCAGCAGCGAGCCGGGACAGGGGACTGAAGCTTTCTTT
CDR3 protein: CASSEPGQGTEAFF